This TCR beta chain derives from a study of molecular identifiers for immune sequencing clone quantification. Trimming cost V 11 bases and J 5 bases, with 17 bases left between them. CDR1 is WSHSY, CDR2 SAAADI, per germline. This CDR3 contains 13 residues. Listed TCR primers, together with previously described methods, were used for the bulk TCR libraries. TCRdb analysed the PCR reads with MiXCR anew, one entry per CDR3 protein. This table has around 70,000 distinct CDR3 sequences, roughly 20% appearing once. This clonotype was seen ten or more times. The sample was naive CD8+ T cells from blood, with Jurkat cell RNA spiked in. Subset indicated: FACS-sorted CD8+CD4-CCR7+CD45RA+ naive T cells. This TCR derives from a human donor in good health. Some libraries in this study had Jurkat cell RNA spiked in. V and J are TRBV10-2 and TRBJ2-3, with D hard to call. Written as DNA, the CDR3 is TGCGCCCACCGTGGGCTCCGTCTAGATACGCAGTATTTT. This gives the protein CAHRGLRLDTQYF.